This T cell receptor beta chain was retrieved from a study of shared clonotypes between healthy human individuals. About the research overall: Contributing individuals were a couple of females and a few males aged 18 to 49.

Trimming stripped 5 bases from V and 8 bases from J, with 15 bases between. Germline CDR1 reads SQVTM; CDR2 reads ANQGSEA. The CDR3 runs to 13 residues. Researchers partitioned CD4+ cells into CD45RA+ naive and CD45RA-negative memory subsets. TCRdb's table, derived via immunoSEQ multiplex PCR, lists solely in-frame clones and lacks some. The table has about 1 million clones, about 75% seen once. The material sequenced was memory CD4+ T cells sorted from blood. The subset here: CD45RA-negative fraction. The source of this sequence is a man aged 18 to 30 in good health. The chain combines TRBV29-1 with TRBJ1-4; D is unclear. The CDR3 sequence: CSVRTGKGEKLFF. The CDR3 DNA reads TGCAGCGTTCGAACCGGGAAAGGGGAAAAACTGTTTTTT.